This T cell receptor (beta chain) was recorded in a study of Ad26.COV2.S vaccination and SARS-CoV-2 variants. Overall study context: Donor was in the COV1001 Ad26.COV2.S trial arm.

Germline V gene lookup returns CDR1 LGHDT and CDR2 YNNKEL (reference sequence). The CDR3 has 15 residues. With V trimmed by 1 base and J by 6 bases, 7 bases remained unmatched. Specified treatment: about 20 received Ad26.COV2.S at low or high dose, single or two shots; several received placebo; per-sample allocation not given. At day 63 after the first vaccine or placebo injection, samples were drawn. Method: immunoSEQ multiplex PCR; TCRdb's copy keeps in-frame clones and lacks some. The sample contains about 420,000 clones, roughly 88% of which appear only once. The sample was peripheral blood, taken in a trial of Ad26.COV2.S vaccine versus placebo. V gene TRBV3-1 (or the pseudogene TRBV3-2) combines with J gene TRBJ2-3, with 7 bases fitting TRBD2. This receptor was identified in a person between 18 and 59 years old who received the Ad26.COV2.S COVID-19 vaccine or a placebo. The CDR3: CASSQVRGSGDTQYF. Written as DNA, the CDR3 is TGTGCCAGCAGCCAAGTTAGGGGTAGCGGGGATACGCAGTATTTT.